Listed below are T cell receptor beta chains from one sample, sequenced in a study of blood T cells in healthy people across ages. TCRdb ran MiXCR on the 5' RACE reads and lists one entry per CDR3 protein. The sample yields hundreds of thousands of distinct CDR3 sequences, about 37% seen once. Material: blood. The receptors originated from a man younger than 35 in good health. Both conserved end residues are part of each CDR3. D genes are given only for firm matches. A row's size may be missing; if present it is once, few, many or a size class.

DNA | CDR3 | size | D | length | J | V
TGCGCCAGCAGCCAAGGTCTAATGGGGAGTGGTGGACTGTTTTTT | CASSQGLMGSGGLFF | many | . | 15 | TRBJ1-4 | TRBV4-1
TGCGCCAGCAGGGGACTAGCCGACCGAGATACGCAGTATTTT | CASRGLADRDTQYF | few | TRBD2 | 14 | TRBJ2-3 | TRBV5-1
TGTGCCAGCAGCTTAGCGCTAGCGGGGCCCCAAGAGACCCAGTACTTC | CASSLALAGPQETQYF | few | TRBD2 | 16 | TRBJ2-5 | TRBV7-2
TGTGCCAGCAGTGGGACAGGGATCTTGGATCAGCCCCAGCATTTT | CASSGTGILDQPQHF | . | TRBD1 | 15 | TRBJ1-5 | TRBV25-1
TGTGCCAGCAGTGCCCTACTAAGCGGCCTCAGCAATGAGCAGTTCTTC | CASSALLSGLSNEQFF | few | . | 16 | TRBJ2-1 | TRBV12-3/TRBV12-4
TGTGCCAGTAGTATCACAGGACCCCAGCATTTT | CASSITGPQHF | . | . | 11 | TRBJ1-5 | TRBV19
TGTGCCAGCAGCAATCGACAAACCTACGAGCAGTACTTC | CASSNRQTYEQYF | once | . | 13 | TRBJ2-7 | TRBV11-2
TGTGCCAGCAGCCTAGCTAGCGGGGGGGGACAAGAGACCCAGTTCTTC | CASSLASGGGQETQFF | . | TRBD2 | 16 | TRBJ2-1 | TRBV7-2
TGCGCCAGCAGCCCTGGTCCGGGGAGCATCACAGATACGCAGTATTTT | CASSPGPGSITDTQYF | . | . | 16 | TRBJ2-3 | TRBV5-1
TGTGCCAGCAGCTTAGTCTATAGCGCCAGGGGGGAGAATGAGCAGTTCTTC | CASSLVYSARGENEQFF | many | . | 17 | TRBJ2-1 | TRBV7-6